The present T cell receptor (beta chain) was sequenced within a study of blood T cells in healthy people across ages. Notes on the study in general: Versus aged donors, long-lived donors had higher diversity and more naive CD4+ cells. As age increased, TCR beta diversity per million T cells fell in a roughly linear fashion.

Around 10 milliliters of peripheral blood were drawn from each donor. Using a J-beta primer mix together with a sample-barcoded 5' primer, a second PCR was run for about 6 to 11 cycles. TCRdb independently ran MiXCR on the 5' RACE reads; one entry per CDR3 protein. The top ten clones hold approximately 29% of a sample with about 640,000 distinct CDR3 sequences, roughly 43% of them seen once. As regards this clonotype: The antigen remains unidentified.

The clonotype comes from a man older than 75 in good health. The sample comprised blood.

The CDR3, as DNA: TGTGCCAGCAGTTTATTAGGGGGAGGAGGTGAAAAACTGTTTTTT. Translated, it gives CASSLLGGGGEKLFF. The chain is built from TRBV27 and TRBJ1-4; maybe TRBD1 (6 bases). Germline CDR1 is MNHEY and CDR2 is SMNVEV (reference sequence). The CDR3 contains 15 residues. The V end lost 1 base, the J end lost 7 bases, and 13 bases lay between the germline ends.